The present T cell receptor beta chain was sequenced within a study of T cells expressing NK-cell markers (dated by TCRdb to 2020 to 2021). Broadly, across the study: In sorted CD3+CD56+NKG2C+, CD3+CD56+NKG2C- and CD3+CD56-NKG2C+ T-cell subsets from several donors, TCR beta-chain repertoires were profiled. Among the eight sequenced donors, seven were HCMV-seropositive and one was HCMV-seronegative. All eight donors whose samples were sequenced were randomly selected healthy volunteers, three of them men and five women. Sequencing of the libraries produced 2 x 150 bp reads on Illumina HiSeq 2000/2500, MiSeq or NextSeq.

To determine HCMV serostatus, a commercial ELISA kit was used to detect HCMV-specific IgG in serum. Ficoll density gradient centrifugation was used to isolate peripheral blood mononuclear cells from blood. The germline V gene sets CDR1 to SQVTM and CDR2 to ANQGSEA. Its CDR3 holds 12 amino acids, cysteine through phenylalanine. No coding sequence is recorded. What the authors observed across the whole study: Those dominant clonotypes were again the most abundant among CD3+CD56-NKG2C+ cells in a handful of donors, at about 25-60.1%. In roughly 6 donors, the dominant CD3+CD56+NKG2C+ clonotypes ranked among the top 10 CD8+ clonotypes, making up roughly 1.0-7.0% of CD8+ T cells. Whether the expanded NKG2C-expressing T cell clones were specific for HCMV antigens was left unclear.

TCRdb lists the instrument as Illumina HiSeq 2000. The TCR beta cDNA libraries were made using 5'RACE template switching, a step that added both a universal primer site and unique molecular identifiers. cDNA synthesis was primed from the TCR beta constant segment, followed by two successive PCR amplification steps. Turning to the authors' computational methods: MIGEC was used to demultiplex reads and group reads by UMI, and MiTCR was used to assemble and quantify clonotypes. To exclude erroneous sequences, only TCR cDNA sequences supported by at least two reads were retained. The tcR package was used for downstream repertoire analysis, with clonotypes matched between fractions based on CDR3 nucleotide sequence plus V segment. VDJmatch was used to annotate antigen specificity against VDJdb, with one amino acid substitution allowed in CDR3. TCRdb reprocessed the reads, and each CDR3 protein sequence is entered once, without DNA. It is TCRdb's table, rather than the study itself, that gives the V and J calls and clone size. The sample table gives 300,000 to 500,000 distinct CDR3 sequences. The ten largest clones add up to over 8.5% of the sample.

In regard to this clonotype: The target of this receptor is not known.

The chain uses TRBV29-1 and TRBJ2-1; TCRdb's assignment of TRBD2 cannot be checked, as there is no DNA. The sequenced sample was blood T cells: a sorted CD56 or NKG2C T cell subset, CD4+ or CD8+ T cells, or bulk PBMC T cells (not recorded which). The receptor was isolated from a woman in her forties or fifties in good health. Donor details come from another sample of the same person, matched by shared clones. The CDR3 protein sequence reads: CSVGRGSLEQFF.